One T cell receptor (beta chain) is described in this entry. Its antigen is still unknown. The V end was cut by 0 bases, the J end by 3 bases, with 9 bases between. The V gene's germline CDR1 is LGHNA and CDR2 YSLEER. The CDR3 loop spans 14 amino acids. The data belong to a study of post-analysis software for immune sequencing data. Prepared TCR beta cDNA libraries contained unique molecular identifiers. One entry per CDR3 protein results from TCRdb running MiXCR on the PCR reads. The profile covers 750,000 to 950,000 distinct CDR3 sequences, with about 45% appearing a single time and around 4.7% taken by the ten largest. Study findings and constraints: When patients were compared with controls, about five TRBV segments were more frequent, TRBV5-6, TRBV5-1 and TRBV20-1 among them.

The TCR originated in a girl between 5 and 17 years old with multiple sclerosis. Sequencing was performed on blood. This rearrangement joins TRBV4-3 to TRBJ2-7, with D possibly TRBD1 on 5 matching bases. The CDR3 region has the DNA TGCGCCAGCAGCCAAGATCTGACAGACTACGAGCAGTACTTC. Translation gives CASSQDLTDYEQYF.